These 15 T cell receptor beta chains were sequenced from one sample in a study of T cell repertoires in cytomegalovirus infection. TCRdb processed the reads anew with MiXCR; each CDR3 protein has one entry. This table has 490,000 or so distinct CDR3 sequences, roughly 12% appearing once. The sample taken for sequencing was PBMCs. These receptors all come from a human donor in good health (CMV status not recorded). Some clones in this sample may be carry-over from other donors' samples.

In this sample, this clonotype turned up a few times. In nucleotides, the CDR3 is TGTGCCAGCAGCATGGCCGCACCTGGGGAGCAGTACTTC. Its protein product is CASSMAAPGEQYF. This chain connects TRBV7-3 to TRBJ2-7; no clear D gene. The CDR3 runs to 13 residues. From germline, CDR1 is SGHTA and CDR2 FQGTGA. V lost 5 bases, J lost 7 bases, and 15 bases lay in between.

This clonotype was seen many times. The chain links TRBV19 to TRBJ1-5; D ambiguous. V gave up 2 bases and J gave up 5 bases, with 7 bases separating them. Germline CDR1 LNHDA, CDR2 SQIVND (reference sequence). This CDR3 is built from 13 residues. CDR3 protein: CASSISVYQPQHF. The CDR3 DNA is TGTGCCAGTAGTATATCGGTATATCAGCCCCAGCATTTT.

This chain connects TRBV19 to TRBJ2-7, with D maybe TRBD2 (6 bases). V was clipped by 7 bases and J by 2 bases, with 15 bases between them. Germline V gene data show CDR1 as LNHDA and CDR2 as SQIVND (reference sequence). The CDR3 totals 14 residues. This chain's CDR3 is CASTAGGGAYEQYF. In nucleotides, the CDR3 is TGTGCCAGTACCGCCGGTGGAGGGGCCTACGAGCAGTACTTC.

This clonotype was seen repeatedly, ten times or more. This chain connects TRBV7-8 to TRBJ2-7, with TRBD1 matching 9 bases. CDR1 is SGHVS, CDR2 FQNEAQ, per germline. CDR3 size: 15 residues. V trimming: 4 bases; J trimming: 4 bases; junction bases outside the gene matches: 8. The CDR3: CASSSAGQGSYEQYF. The CDR3 DNA reads TGTGCCAGCAGCTCGGCGGGACAGGGTTCGTACGAGCAGTACTTC. Drawing the rest from reference TRBV7-8 and TRBJ2-7, the complete variable domain is GAGVSQSPRYKVAKRGQDVALRCDPISGHVSLFWYQQALGQGPEFLTYFQNEAQLDKSGLPSDRFFAERPEGSVSTLKIQRTQQEDSAVYLCASSSAGQGSYEQYFGPGTRLTVT.

This clonotype was seen a handful of times. This sequence joins TRBV12-3 or TRBV12-4 and TRBJ2-7; D unresolved. There are 14 residues in the CDR3. The V end lost 7 bases, the J end lost 0 bases, and 13 bases lay between the germline ends. The CDR3: CASTHGTVSYEQYF. The CDR3 DNA is TGTGCCAGCACCCATGGCACCGTCTCCTACGAGCAGTACTTC.

This clonotype showed up many times. This chain's CDR3 is CASSPETTGGNQPQHF. In DNA form, the CDR3 reads TGTGCCAGCAGCCCCGAGACGACAGGGGGCAATCAGCCCCAGCATTTT. The V and J genes are TRBV7-8 and TRBJ1-5; TRBD1 agrees at 8 bases. The CDR3 spans 16 residues. From germline, CDR1 is SGHVS and CDR2 FQNEAQ. The J segment lost 2 bases and the V segment lost 5 bases, leaving 8 bases of the junction unmatched.

This clonotype was found many times. This chain connects TRBV7-6 to TRBJ1-1; D is unclear. CDR1 is SGHVS, CDR2 FNYEAQ, per germline. The CDR3 covers 13 residues. The V and J ends lost 2 bases and 3 bases respectively, with 7 bases between them. For the CDR3, the DNA is TGTGCCAGCAGCTTAATGGGGTACACTGAAGCTTTCTTT. Residues: CASSLMGYTEAFF.

This clonotype was found many times. This chain joins TRBV5-4 and TRBJ2-7; TRBD2 matches at 12 bases. Germline V gene lookup returns CDR1 SGHNT and CDR2 YYREEE (reference sequence). The junction had 8 bases not matched to a gene; V was cut back by 0 bases and J by 7 bases. The CDR3 has 16 residues. As DNA, the CDR3 is TGTGCCAGCAGCTTGGAGGGGACTAGCGGGTTCGGGGAGCAGTACTTC. This translates into CASSLEGTSGFGEQYF.

This clonotype was recorded many times. This chain joins TRBV19 and TRBJ2-1; 7 bases map to TRBD2. The V and J ends lost 3 bases and 4 bases, in that order; junction bases with no gene match: 3. The CDR3 contains 14 residues. Germline assignment: CDR1 LNHDA and CDR2 SQIVND (reference sequence). Here the CDR3 reads CASSITGGYNEQFF. CDR3 coding DNA: TGTGCCAGTAGTATTACGGGGGGTTACAATGAGCAGTTCTTC.

This clonotype turned up a few times. One end of the junction does not line up with germline, which may come from a read error. The genes are TRBV30 and TRBJ2-3, with 9 bases fitting TRBD1. This CDR3 has 16 amino acids. Germline CDR1 and CDR2: GTSNPN and SVGIG (reference sequence). The CDR3 protein is CAWSISTGGRPDTRYF. Written as DNA, the CDR3 is TGTGCCTGGAGTATTTCGACAGGGGGTAGGCCAGATACGCGGTATTTT.

V and J are TRBV15 and TRBJ2-1; 8 nucleotides line up with TRBD1. V shed 2 bases and J 10 bases; nucleotides not matched to a gene: 7. This CDR3 has 14 amino acids. Germline lookup yields CDR1 LNHNV and CDR2 YYDKDF (reference sequence). CDR3 in DNA: TGTGCCACCAGCAGACCCCCAGGGGGCGGCGAGCAGTTCTTC. Protein sequence: CATSRPPGGGEQFF.

For this clonotype: A read error may explain this, as a much larger clone is one base away. The chain carries TRBV7-2 and TRBJ2-1, with D possibly matching TRBD2 (5 bases). The germline V gene has CDR1 SGHTA and CDR2 FQGNSA. The CDR3 is 16 amino acids. The chain's CDR3 is CASSLVGSTAYKEQFF. The CDR3 bases are TGTGCCAGCAGCTTAGTTGGGAGTACCGCCTACAAAGAGCAGTTCTTC.

This clonotype was recorded at least ten times. The chain combines TRBV7-2 with TRBJ2-3; D may correspond to TRBD1 or TRBD2 (5 bases each). The V end was cut by 1 base, the J end by 4 bases, with 12 bases between. The CDR3 sequence is 15 residues long. The germline V gene has CDR1 SGHTA and CDR2 FQGNSA. The chain's CDR3 is CASSLVVGVPDTQYF. The CDR3 region has the DNA TGTGCCAGCAGCTTAGTTGTGGGGGTTCCAGATACGCAGTATTTT.

This clonotype has a count of ten or more. The rearrangement joins TRBV10-3 to TRBJ2-3; TRBD2 aligns across 12 bases. The CDR3 loop spans 15 amino acids. Germline loops: CDR1 ENHRY, CDR2 SYGVKD. J was trimmed by 4 bases and V by 6 bases; bases with no gene match: 5. CDR3 sequence: CAIRSSSGRADTQYF. DNA of the CDR3: TGTGCCATCAGGTCTTCTAGCGGGAGGGCAGATACGCAGTATTTT.

This clonotype has only a few counts. The rearrangement links TRBV20-1 to TRBJ2-1, with D possibly matching TRBD2 (7 bases). V was shortened by 1 base and J by 6 bases, with 19 bases between the two germline ends. Germline V gene sequence: CDR1 DFQATT, CDR2 SNEGSKA (reference sequence). The CDR3 sequence is 16 residues long. This chain's CDR3 is CSARGGGGREANEQFF. The CDR3 nucleotides are TGCAGTGCTAGAGGTGGCGGGGGCCGCGAGGCCAATGAGCAGTTCTTC.